The clone carrying this T cell receptor beta chain was detected many times. Its target is not known. This record comes from a study of molecular identifiers for immune sequencing clone quantification. Turning to the study itself: RNA, taken in replicates from roughly 21,000 or 96,000 naive CD8 cells, was split five ways, with four sequenced.

TCRdb fed the PCR reads into MiXCR, producing one record per CDR3 protein. Found here are some 97,000 distinct CDR3 sequences, roughly 26% of them singletons; the top ten hold 0.85% to 0.95%. CDR3 length: 15 residues. CDR1 and CDR2 from the germline V gene are MNHEY and SMNVEV (reference sequence). The V gene end was trimmed by 4 bases and the J gene end by 10 bases; junction bases not matched to a gene: 8. Findings of the study overall: In naive cells, clones above 20 RNA copies held under 1% of molecules, whereas in effector cells they held over 99%. Reportedly, one cell's Jurkat TCR RNA was detected within 1,200,000 naive CD8 cells.

V is TRBV27 and J is TRBJ1-6, with 9 bases aligning to TRBD1. The sample was naive CD8+ T cells from blood, with Jurkat cell RNA spiked in. Sample subset: FACS-sorted CD8+CD4-CCR7+CD45RA+ naive T cells. The receptor was derived from a human donor in good health. Some libraries in this study had Jurkat cell RNA spiked in. CDR3 sequence reads: CASSSDGTGYSPLHF. For the CDR3, the DNA is TGTGCCAGCAGTTCCGACGGGACAGGGTACTCACCCCTCCACTTT.